The 30 T cell receptor beta chains below were found in one sample sequenced in a study of shared clonotypes between healthy human individuals. Measured with immunoSEQ multiplex PCR; TCRdb has only the in-frame clones, and not every one. The sample records 2,500,000 or so clones, approximately 93% being singletons. Source material: naive CD4+ T cells from PBMCs. Subset defined: CD45RA+ positively selected. The receptors were gathered from a man between 18 and 29 years old in good health. Some clones in this sample may be carry-over from other donors' samples.

Comment on this clone: Other DNA sequences in the same sample also yield this CDR3. The V gene is TRBV5-1, the J gene TRBJ2-3; the match to TRBD2 covers 8 bases. The CDR3 totals 14 residues. CDR1 is SGHRS and CDR2 is YFSETQ in the germline V gene. After removal of 4 bases from V and 5 bases from J, the junction contained 6 bases not matched to a gene. The CDR3 sequence: CASSPGTSGDTQYF. CDR3 DNA: TGCGCCAGCAGCCCAGGGACTAGTGGAGATACGCAGTATTTT.

The sample holds a few counts of this clone. The sample holds other DNA sequences that translate to the same CDR3. The gene calls are TRBV5-1 and TRBJ1-1, with D maybe TRBD1 (6 bases). The CDR3 consists of 13 residues. Germline V CDR1 and CDR2: SGHRS, YFSETQ. V lost 4 bases and J 1 base, leaving 8 bases between the germline ends. The CDR3 DNA is TGCGCCAGCAGCACACAGGGGAACACTGAAGCTTTCTTT. This encodes CASSTQGNTEAFF.

The chain combines TRBV9 with TRBJ2-1; 12 nucleotides align to TRBD2. V lost 2 bases to trimming and J lost 6 bases; unmatched junction nucleotides: 12. The CDR3 covers 18 residues. Germline V gene sequence: CDR1 SGDLS, CDR2 YYNGEE. CDR3 loop: CASSVVGRASGRANEQFF. CDR3 in DNA: TGTGCCAGCAGCGTCGTAGGGCGGGCTAGCGGGAGGGCCAATGAGCAGTTCTTC.

The rearrangement links TRBV29-1 to TRBJ2-5; possible D gene TRBD2, 5 bases. CDR1 and CDR2 from the germline V gene are SQVTM and ANQGSEA. Trimming stripped 6 bases from V and 4 bases from J, with 12 bases between. CDR3 length: 12 residues. Written as DNA, the CDR3 is TGCAGCGTGCGGCGAGGGTTAGAGACCCAGTACTTC. Translating gives CSVRRGLETQYF. The whole variable domain, filled in from reference TRBV29-1 and TRBJ2-5, reads SAVISQKPSRDICQRGTSLTIQCQVDSQVTMMFWYRQQPGQSLTLIATANQGSEATYESGFVIDKFPISRPNLTFSTLTVSNMSPEDSSIYLCSVRRGLETQYFGPGTRLLVL.

CDR3 in amino acids: CASSLSGRVADTQYF. The CDR3 region has the DNA TGTGCCAGCAGTCTTAGCGGGAGGGTCGCAGATACGCAGTATTTT. V usage is TRBV6-5 and J usage is TRBJ2-3, with TRBD2 identical over 11 bases. Germline V gene lookup returns CDR1 MNHEY and CDR2 SVGAGI. Trimming at V came to 5 bases and at J to 4 bases, leaving 5 bases not matched to a gene. There are 15 residues in the CDR3.

About this clone itself: The same CDR3 is also encoded by other DNA sequences in this sample. This chain joins TRBV18 and TRBJ2-5; the D gene is possibly TRBD1 (5 bases). The CDR3 runs to 12 residues. The ends were cut back, 4 bases at V and 4 bases at J, with 7 bases in the middle. Germline V lookup: CDR1 KGHSH, CDR2 LQKENI. The CDR3, as DNA: TGTGCCAGCTCACTAAGGGGAGAGACCCAGTACTTC. Protein sequence: CASSLRGETQYF.

The chain recombines TRBV5-1 with TRBJ1-1; D is ambiguous. Trimming left V 7 bases short and J 0 bases short, with 10 bases between. Germline CDR1 SGHRS, CDR2 YFSETQ. The CDR3 is 13 residues long. Here the CDR3 reads CASFQEVNTEAFF. Written as DNA, the CDR3 is TGCGCCAGCTTCCAGGAAGTGAACACTGAAGCTTTCTTT.

This clone was detected only once. J is TRBJ1-1 and V is TRBV2, with TRBD1 matching over 8 bases. This CDR3 has 15 amino acids. V gave up 6 bases and J gave up 4 bases; unmatched junction bases: 10. Germline lookup yields CDR1 SNHLY and CDR2 FYNNEI. In nucleotides, the CDR3 is TGTGCCAGCAGACCCGGACAGGGATCGGGCACTGAAGCTTTCTTT. Translated: CASRPGQGSGTEAFF.

In regard to this clone: The same CDR3 can be traced to other DNA sequences in this sample. This sequence joins TRBV5-1 and TRBJ2-7, with D perhaps matching TRBD1 (6 bases). V lost 0 bases to trimming and J lost 2 bases, with 9 bases between them. CDR1 and CDR2 from the germline V gene are SGHRS and YFSETQ. The CDR3 sequence is 14 residues long. The CDR3 is CASSLEQGPYEQYF. In DNA form, the CDR3 reads TGCGCCAGCAGCTTGGAACAGGGCCCCTACGAGCAGTACTTC.

Note on this clone: The sample carries other DNA sequences with the same CDR3. This chain connects TRBV9 to TRBJ2-7, with D perhaps TRBD2 (6 bases). Deletions cut 2 bases from V and 2 bases from J, with 11 bases between. The germline V gene has CDR1 SGDLS and CDR2 YYNGEE. There are 14 residues in the CDR3. The CDR3 region is CASSVDGGTYEQYF. The CDR3 DNA sequence: TGTGCCAGCAGCGTCGACGGGGGAACCTACGAGCAGTACTTC.

The V call is TRBV11-2, the J call TRBJ1-1; TRBD1 agrees at 7 bases. V lost 5 bases and J lost 0; bases outside the gene matches: 6. Germline values: CDR1 SGHAT, CDR2 FQNNGV. The CDR3 extends over 15 amino acids. For the CDR3, the DNA is TGTGCCAGCAGCACAGGACAGGAGGTGAACACTGAAGCTTTCTTT. It translates to CASSTGQEVNTEAFF. The variable domain in full, with the rest retrieved from reference TRBV11-2 and TRBJ1-1, is EAGVAQSPRYKIIEKRQSVAFWCNPISGHATLYWYQQILGQGPKLLIQFQNNGVVDDSQLPKDRFSAERLKGVDSTLKIQPAKLEDSAVYLCASSTGQEVNTEAFFGQGTRLTVV.

This chain connects TRBV11-1 to TRBJ1-1; 10 bases line up with TRBD1. J gave up 1 base and V 4 bases, and 0 bases lay outside the gene matches. In germline, CDR1 is SGHAT, CDR2 FQDESV (reference sequence). This CDR3 comprises 14 residues. CDR3: CASSWDRGNTEAFF. CDR3 bases: TGTGCCAGCAGCTGGGACAGGGGGAACACTGAAGCTTTCTTT.

The genes are TRBV7-6 and TRBJ2-3; D is undetermined. This CDR3 has 12 amino acids. V shed 5 bases and J shed 2 bases, with 5 bases lying between them. Germline V gene data show CDR1 as SGHVS and CDR2 as FNYEAQ. The CDR3 bases are TGTGCCAGCAGCCAAACCACAGATACGCAGTATTTT. Translation: CASSQTTDTQYF.

This chain links TRBV30 with TRBJ2-7, with a weak D call TRBD2 (5 bases). Per germline, CDR1 GTSNPN and CDR2 SVGIG (reference sequence). CDR3 length: 13 amino acids. Trimming pared 0 bases from V and 6 bases from J, leaving 12 bases between. CDR3 loop: CAWSVLLRAEQYF. The CDR3 nucleotides read TGTGCCTGGAGTGTACTCTTGAGGGCCGAGCAGTACTTC.

The chain links TRBV28 to TRBJ2-1; TRBD2 matches at 12 bases. J was trimmed by 0 bases and V by 6 bases; bases with no gene match: 15. CDR3 length: 20 amino acids. Germline loops: CDR1 MDHEN, CDR2 SYDVKM. CDR3 sequence reads: CASSRTSGDKALGSYNEQFF. The CDR3 DNA reads TGTGCCAGCAGCCGGACTAGCGGGGATAAGGCCCTGGGCTCCTACAATGAGCAGTTCTTC.

The chain combines TRBV28 with TRBJ2-2, with TRBD2 matching 8 bases. J lost 1 base, V lost 4 bases, and 2 bases had no gene match. Germline V gene lookup returns CDR1 MDHEN and CDR2 SYDVKM. This CDR3 has 15 residues. CDR3 sequence: CASSSSGRNTGELFF. The CDR3 DNA follows: TGTGCCAGCAGTTCGAGCGGGAGGAACACCGGGGAGCTGTTTTTT. The complete variable domain, with remaining parts taken from reference TRBV28 and TRBJ2-2, reads DVKVTQSSRYLVKRTGEKVFLECVQDMDHENMFWYRQDPGLGLRLIYFSYDVKMKEKGDIPEGYSVSREKKERFSLILESASTNQTSMYLCASSSSGRNTGELFFGEGSRLTVL.

As regards this clone: This specimen includes other DNA sequences encoding the same CDR3. The rearrangement uses TRBV28 and TRBJ1-2; 7 nucleotides match TRBD1. J lost 8 bases, V lost 6 bases, and 9 bases had no gene match. CDR3 length equals 13 residues. The germline CDR1 and CDR2 sequences are MDHEN and SYDVKM. The CDR3 spells CASSTRTGEGYTF. CDR3 DNA: TGTGCCAGCAGCACTAGGACAGGAGAAGGCTACACCTTC.

The chain has TRBV5-1 and TRBJ2-6; D unclear. Trimming removed 4 bases from V and 2 bases from J, with 10 bases in between. The CDR3 has 15 amino acids. CDR1 SGHRS and CDR2 YFSETQ come from the germline V gene. The CDR3 region is CASSPPSTGANVLTF. The CDR3 nucleotides read TGCGCCAGCAGCCCTCCTAGTACTGGGGCCAACGTCCTGACTTTC. Combining the CDR3 with reference TRBV5-1 and TRBJ2-6 gives the whole variable domain KAGVTQTPRYLIKTRGQQVTLSCSPISGHRSVSWYQQTPGQGLQFLFEYFSETQRNKGNFPGRFSGRQFSNSRSEMNVSTLELGDSALYLCASSPPSTGANVLTFGAGSRLTVL.

The rearrangement uses TRBV7-3 and TRBJ2-1, with D uncertain. Germline CDR1 SGHTA, CDR2 FQGTGA. V was trimmed by 0 bases and J by 2 bases, leaving 14 bases between them. The length of the CDR3 is 17 residues. Here the CDR3 reads CASSLTLGSGPYNEQFF. The CDR3 nucleotides are TGTGCCAGCAGCTTAACCCTCGGATCCGGCCCCTACAATGAGCAGTTCTTC.

Here the CDR3 reads CASSKTGIGGYTF. The CDR3, as DNA: TGTGCCAGCAGTAAGACAGGGATCGGAGGCTACACCTTC. V is TRBV2 and J is TRBJ1-2; 7 bases align to TRBD1. CDR3 size: 13 residues. Germline lookup yields CDR1 SNHLY and CDR2 FYNNEI. The V segment lost 5 bases and the J segment 8 bases; nucleotides outside the gene matches: 8.

Regarding this clone: Additional DNA sequences in this sample encode the identical CDR3. The V and J genes are TRBV5-1 and TRBJ2-2; 10 bases match TRBD2. The V segment lost 2 bases and the J segment 3 bases; nucleotides outside the gene matches: 4. This CDR3 is 16 amino acids long. From germline, CDR1 is SGHRS and CDR2 YFSETQ. CDR3 coding DNA: TGCGCCAGCAGCTTCCTAGCGGGAGTGGACACCGGGGAGCTGTTTTTT. Its translation is CASSFLAGVDTGELFF.

CDR3: CASSQGAGSYNEQFF. Written as DNA, the CDR3 is TGCGCCAGCAGCCAGGGGGCGGGCTCCTACAATGAGCAGTTCTTC. The rearrangement joins TRBV4-3 to TRBJ2-1, with D perhaps matching TRBD1 (6 bases). The CDR3 has 15 residues. CDR1 is LGHNA, CDR2 YSLEER, per germline. The V and J ends lost 3 bases and 0 bases respectively, with 9 bases between them.

This clone was observed once. The genes are TRBV5-4 and TRBJ1-2; TRBD1 is a possible D gene (5 bases). The CDR3 consists of 15 residues. Per the germline V gene, CDR1 is SGHNT and CDR2 is YYREEE (reference sequence). V was clipped by 2 bases and J by 1 base, with 12 bases between them. The CDR3 coding sequence is TGTGCCAGCAGCTTACCGCAAGGGGATAACTATGGCTACACCTTC. It specifies CASSLPQGDNYGYTF.

The rearrangement joins TRBV5-4 to TRBJ2-5, with 13 bases identical to TRBD2. The CDR3 loop spans 13 amino acids. Trimming removed 4 bases from V and 11 bases from J; junction bases left unmatched: 5. Germline V gene data show CDR1 as SGHNT and CDR2 as YYREEE (reference sequence). DNA of the CDR3: TGTGCCAGCAGCGCGGGGACTAGCGGGGAGCAGTACTTC. It codes for CASSAGTSGEQYF.

The chain carries TRBV28 and TRBJ1-2; no clear D. CDR1 and CDR2 (germline): MDHEN, SYDVKM. This CDR3 contains 13 residues. V was clipped by 4 bases and J by 8 bases, with 14 bases between them. This CDR3 reads CASSSVGTLGYTF. The CDR3 nucleotides are TGTGCCAGCAGTTCGGTGGGAACTTTAGGCTACACCTTC.

The chain couples TRBV7-9 to TRBJ2-3, with a possible D match to TRBD2 (6 bases). Germline V gives CDR1 SEHNR, CDR2 FQNEAQ (reference sequence). This CDR3 contains 14 residues. The V end was cut by 2 bases, the J end by 3 bases, with 9 bases between. The CDR3 sequence is CASSLSGTTDTQYF. The CDR3 nucleotides are TGTGCCAGCAGCTTATCAGGGACTACAGATACGCAGTATTTT.

The chain uses TRBV2 and TRBJ2-1; D gene ambiguous. This CDR3 region has 13 residues. Germline values: CDR1 SNHLY, CDR2 FYNNEI. The V gene lost 7 bases and the J gene lost 5 bases, with 12 bases spanning the gap. CDR3 amino acids: CASISGRHNEQFF. The CDR3 region has the DNA TGTGCCAGCATCTCAGGCCGACACAATGAGCAGTTCTTC. The entire variable domain, with the rest obtained from reference TRBV2 and TRBJ2-1, is as follows: EPEVTQTPSHQVTQMGQEVILRCVPISNHLYFYWYRQILGQKVEFLVSFYNNEISEKSEIFDDQFSVERPDGSNFTLKIRSTKLEDSAMYFCASISGRHNEQFFGPGTRLTVL.

The V and J genes are TRBV5-1 and TRBJ2-7, with D perhaps TRBD2 (6 bases). Germline V CDR1 and CDR2: SGHRS, YFSETQ. V lost 4 bases to trimming and J lost 3 bases, with 14 bases between them. The CDR3 covers 14 residues. CDR3 protein: CASSAGTRGYEQYF. The CDR3 DNA is TGCGCCAGCAGCGCCGGGACTCGGGGCTACGAGCAGTACTTC.

This clone occurred once. The chain links TRBV18 to TRBJ2-5, with D uncertain. CDR1 is KGHSH and CDR2 is LQKENI in the germline V gene. Trimming took 3 bases from V and 3 from J, leaving 8 bases between them. The CDR3 runs 13 residues. CDR3 nucleotides: TGTGCCAGCTCACCGAGGAACGAAGAGACCCAGTACTTC. Translated: CASSPRNEETQYF.

V usage is TRBV5-6 and J usage is TRBJ1-2; D is perhaps TRBD1 (6 bases). Trimming left V 3 bases short and J 4 bases short, with 16 bases between. The CDR3 is made up of 15 amino acids. Germline-derived CDR1 and CDR2 are SGHDT and YYEEEE. The CDR3 spells CASSSGQNALYGYTF. CDR3 nucleotide sequence: TGTGCCAGCAGCTCAGGACAGAATGCCCTCTATGGCTACACCTTC.